This T cell receptor beta chain is drawn from a study of cytomegalovirus exposure and HLA in healthy donors. Overall study: As released early, the data held about 85 million unique TCRs from HLA-typed donors.

Findings of the study overall: According to the study, roughly 160 TCR beta chains were cytomegalovirus-associated. For most TCR beta V segments, an earlier analysis put the productive rate at about 87% or about 30% of the time.

This clone was counted between two and nine times. Its antigen is unidentified. PCR amplification relied on 60 Vbeta primers (plus 13 Jbeta primers). Profiling relied on immunoSEQ multiplex PCR, and the TCRdb table lists in-frame clones only, not all of them. The data hold about 82,000 clones, with roughly a tenth observed a single time. CDR1 and CDR2 from the germline V gene are SGDLS and YYNGEE. The length of the CDR3 is 13 residues. V dropped 2 bases and J dropped 4 bases, with 8 bases sitting between them. The sequence was collected from a man in his fifties or sixties in good health and CMV-seropositive. Sequenced material: PBMCs. The chain is built from TRBV9 and TRBJ2-3; D is uncertain. The chain's CDR3 is CASSVYGPDTQYF. Here the CDR3 DNA reads TGTGCCAGCAGCGTCTATGGGCCAGATACGCAGTATTTT.